The 24 T cell receptor beta chains presented below share a single source sample, sequenced in a study of T cell responses to AZD1222 COVID-19 vaccine. Profiling relied on immunoSEQ multiplex PCR, and the TCRdb table lists in-frame clones only, not all of them. This sample has around 120,000 clones, with approximately 85% found just once. The sequencing here drew on peripheral blood, taken on day 0 of AZD1222 vaccination. These receptors all stem from an adult in good health.

The V and J genes are TRBV5-4 and TRBJ2-7; TRBD1 aligns across 9 bases. Germline lookup yields CDR1 SGHNT and CDR2 YYREEE (reference sequence). V shed 3 bases and J 7 bases; nucleotides not matched to a gene: 14. The CDR3 loop spans 16 amino acids. The DNA for the CDR3 is TGTGCCAGCAGCTGGCCACCCGGGACAGGGTTGGAAGAGCAGTACTTC. This gives the protein CASSWPPGTGLEEQYF.

The chain employs TRBV24-1 and TRBJ1-1, with 7 nucleotides matching TRBD1. The CDR3 loop spans 11 amino acids. The germline V gene has CDR1 KGHDR and CDR2 SFDVKD. J lost 8 bases, V lost 6 bases, and 2 bases had no gene match. Written as DNA, the CDR3 is TGTGCCACCAGTAGACAGGGAGAAGCTTTCTTT. Its translation is CATSRQGEAFF.

The chain links TRBV2 to TRBJ1-5; weak D call: TRBD1 (5 bases). Germline V lookup: CDR1 SNHLY, CDR2 FYNNEI. The CDR3 spans 15 residues. Trimming cost V 1 base and J 3 bases, with 10 bases left between them. As DNA, the CDR3 is TGTGCCAGCAGTGAAGAAGACAGCCACAATCAGCCCCAGCATTTT. Encoded protein: CASSEEDSHNQPQHF. Full variable domain (remainder filled in from reference TRBV2 and TRBJ1-5): EPEVTQTPSHQVTQMGQEVILRCVPISNHLYFYWYRQILGQKVEFLVSFYNNEISEKSEIFDDQFSVERPDGSNFTLKIRSTKLEDSAMYFCASSEEDSHNQPQHFGDGTRLSIL.

CDR3: CASSTIWGSGANVLTF. The CDR3 DNA sequence: TGTGCCAGCAGCACCATCTGGGGCTCTGGGGCCAACGTCCTGACTTTC. The chain couples TRBV7-8 to TRBJ2-6; D gene uncertain. Germline V gene sequence: CDR1 SGHVS, CDR2 FQNEAQ. V lost 5 bases to trimming and J lost 0 bases, with 11 bases between them. This CDR3 has 16 amino acids.

V is TRBV7-8 and J is TRBJ1-5; D possibly corresponds to TRBD1 (5 bases). With 1 base removed from V and 4 bases from J, the gap between germline ends came to 17 bases. The CDR3 has 17 residues. CDR1 and CDR2 (germline): SGHVS, FQNEAQ. The CDR3 loop is CASSLGPGRKMNQPQHF. In DNA form, the CDR3 reads TGTGCCAGCAGCTTAGGTCCAGGGAGGAAAATGAATCAGCCCCAGCATTTT.

This chain uses TRBV7-6 with TRBJ1-3; D call uncertain. The germline V and J ends were trimmed by 5 bases and 0 bases, with 14 bases remaining between them. Germline loops: CDR1 SGHVS, CDR2 FNYEAQ. The CDR3 loop spans 16 amino acids. The CDR3 loop is CASSPQGLHSGNTIYF. As DNA, the CDR3 is TGTGCCAGCAGCCCCCAAGGGCTGCACTCTGGAAACACCATATATTTT.

This clone was observed a handful of times. The chain uses TRBV29-1 and TRBJ2-1; no clear D. The germline V gene has CDR1 SQVTM and CDR2 ANQGSEA. V gave up 3 bases and J gave up 4 bases, with 10 bases separating them. The length of the CDR3 is 13 residues. CDR3 loop: CSVEGSKYNEQFF. CDR3 DNA: TGCAGCGTTGAGGGTTCTAAATACAATGAGCAGTTCTTC.

V is TRBV7-2 and J is TRBJ1-5, with D maybe TRBD1 (5 bases). Germline V CDR1 and CDR2: SGHTA, FQGNSA. Trimming pared 1 base from V and 6 bases from J, leaving 13 bases between. The CDR3 is made up of 15 amino acids. The CDR3 bases are TGTGCCAGCAGCTTAGGTCTCCAGGGTGGTCAGCCCCAGCATTTT. This encodes CASSLGLQGGQPQHF.

The J gene is TRBJ2-7, the V gene TRBV27, with TRBD1 matching 7 bases. The CDR3 totals 17 residues. Germline V gene sequence: CDR1 MNHEY, CDR2 SMNVEV (reference sequence). The V segment lost 4 bases and the J segment 3 bases; nucleotides outside the gene matches: 15. CDR3: CASSSPYRTGLGYEQYF. Here the CDR3 DNA reads TGTGCCAGCAGTTCCCCTTACCGGACAGGACTTGGCTACGAGCAGTACTTC.

The chain joins TRBV11-3 to TRBJ2-5; 10 nucleotides match TRBD2. This CDR3 is 19 amino acids long. The V and J ends lost 4 bases and 0 bases, in that order; junction bases with no gene match: 14. Germline V gene lookup returns CDR1 SGHNT and CDR2 YENEEA. CDR3 in DNA: TGTGCCAGCAGCTCCCCTCATGCCCTAGCGGGGGAAAACCAAGAGACCCAGTACTTC. Its translation: CASSSPHALAGENQETQYF.

The chain uses TRBV5-1 and TRBJ2-7; D gene unclear. Trimming left V 5 bases short and J 7 bases short, with 16 bases between. In germline, CDR1 is SGHRS, CDR2 YFSETQ. CDR3 length: 13 amino acids. The CDR3 region has the DNA TGCGCCAGCAGAACCCCAGGTGTTGGAGAGCAGTACTTC. It encodes CASRTPGVGEQYF.

This clone appeared a single time. The chain combines TRBV4-2 with TRBJ1-2; D remains unclear. CDR3 length: 11 residues. V was shortened by 4 bases and J by 8 bases, with 8 bases between the two germline ends. Germline-derived CDR1 and CDR2 are LGHNA and YNFKEQ. The CDR3 DNA is TGTGCCAGCAGCCCCGGGGTCGGCTACACCTTC. It specifies CASSPGVGYTF.

The rearrangement joins TRBV5-1 to TRBJ2-2; D is uncertain. The V and J ends lost 1 base and 2 bases respectively, with 9 bases between them. The CDR3 runs to 15 residues. Germline CDR1 SGHRS, CDR2 YFSETQ. The CDR3 DNA follows: TGCGCCAGCAGCTTGCTGGCGGCCAACACCGGGGAGCTGTTTTTT. It is translated as CASSLLAANTGELFF.

This clone was observed a single time. J is TRBJ1-5 and V is TRBV10-3; perhaps TRBD1 as D (5 bases). The germline CDR1 and CDR2 sequences are ENHRY and SYGVKD. CDR3 length: 14 amino acids. V was cut by 2 bases and J by 7 bases, with 12 bases left in between. This CDR3 reads CAISEIDRVQPQHF. In DNA form, the CDR3 reads TGTGCCATCAGTGAGATAGACAGAGTCCAGCCCCAGCATTTT.

A single count supports this clone. The chain has TRBV9 and TRBJ2-2; D is undetermined. The V gene lost 2 bases and the J gene lost 7 bases, with 9 bases spanning the gap. CDR1 is SGDLS and CDR2 is YYNGEE in the germline V gene. The CDR3 runs to 13 residues. CDR3: CASSVDTIGELFF. DNA of the CDR3: TGTGCCAGCAGCGTTGACACGATCGGGGAGCTGTTTTTT. The full variable domain, its missing parts supplied by reference TRBV9 and TRBJ2-2, is DSGVTQTPKHLITATGQRVTLRCSPRSGDLSVYWYQQSLDQGLQFLIQYYNGEERAKGNILERFSAQQFPDLHSELNLSSLELGDSALYFCASSVDTIGELFFGEGSRLTVL.

The chain joins TRBV14 to TRBJ1-1; D ambiguous. This CDR3 region has 13 residues. V gave up 4 bases and J gave up 12 bases, with 18 bases separating them. The germline gives CDR1 SGHDN, CDR2 FVKESK. The CDR3 region is CASSPKVGFVSFF. CDR3 DNA: TGTGCCAGCAGCCCAAAAGTAGGTTTTGTGTCTTTCTTT.

The chain uses TRBV2 and TRBJ1-2; D possibly corresponds to TRBD1 (5 bases). CDR1 is SNHLY, CDR2 FYNNEI, per germline. This CDR3 spans 13 amino acids. Between the trimmed V and J ends, which lost 2 bases and 4 bases, there was a span of 8 bases. CDR3 sequence (DNA): TGTGCCAGCAGTGAATCTGGGACCTATGGCTACACCTTC. Protein: CASSESGTYGYTF.

This clone was counted only a few times. The chain links TRBV28 to TRBJ1-4; a possible D gene is TRBD1 (5 bases). The CDR3 runs 13 residues. Germline CDR1 MDHEN, CDR2 SYDVKM. The ends were cut back, 6 bases at V and 6 bases at J, with 11 bases in the middle. The CDR3 DNA sequence: TGTGCCAGCAGGGAGGGGTCGTATGAAAAACTGTTTTTT. Protein: CASREGSYEKLFF.

The J gene is TRBJ2-1, the V gene TRBV2; TRBD1 agrees at 10 bases. Germline CDR1 and CDR2: SNHLY and FYNNEI. This CDR3 is built from 15 residues. V was clipped by 6 bases and J by 4 bases; unmatched bases: 6. In DNA, the CDR3 is TGTGCCAGCAGGTCGGACAGGGGGGAATACAATGAGCAGTTCTTC. The encoded protein is CASRSDRGEYNEQFF. Looking up the rest from reference TRBV2 and TRBJ2-1 gives the full variable domain: EPEVTQTPSHQVTQMGQEVILRCVPISNHLYFYWYRQILGQKVEFLVSFYNNEISEKSEIFDDQFSVERPDGSNFTLKIRSTKLEDSAMYFCASRSDRGEYNEQFFGPGTRLTVL.

The gene calls are TRBV4-3 and TRBJ2-2; D is uncertain. This CDR3 spans 15 amino acids. CDR1 and CDR2 from the germline V gene are LGHNA and YSLEER. Deletions cut 0 bases from V and 4 bases from J, with 9 bases between. CDR3 sequence (DNA): TGCGCCAGCAGCCAAGAACCAGACGGCACCGGGGAGCTGTTTTTT. This sequence encodes CASSQEPDGTGELFF.

V usage is TRBV6-2 or TRBV6-3 and J usage is TRBJ2-1; 13 nucleotides match TRBD2. The CDR3 is made up of 15 amino acids. Germline CDR1 reads MNHEY; CDR2 reads SVGEGT. Unmatched junction bases numbered 8, after V lost 6 bases and J lost 9 bases. The CDR3 DNA reads as TGTGCCAGCAGCCGTCAGAGGACTAGCGGGGGTGAGCAGTTCTTC. Protein: CASSRQRTSGGEQFF.

V gene TRBV10-3 combines with J gene TRBJ1-1; TRBD1 matches at 7 bases. This CDR3 comprises 14 residues. With V trimmed by 0 bases and J by 3 bases, 1 base remained unmatched. CDR1 is ENHRY, CDR2 SYGVKD, per germline. The DNA of the CDR3 is TGTGCCATCAGTGAGTCGACAGGGTACACTGAAGCTTTCTTT. Amino acids: CAISESTGYTEAFF.

V usage is TRBV6-5 and J usage is TRBJ2-7; D is unclear. This CDR3 is built from 16 residues. V lost 3 bases to trimming and J lost 2 bases, with 17 bases between them. The germline V gene encodes CDR1 MNHEY and CDR2 SVGAGI. CDR3 residues: CASSYSPNRQTYEQYF. CDR3 bases: TGTGCCAGCAGTTATAGTCCGAACCGGCAAACCTACGAGCAGTACTTC.

The V and J genes are TRBV6-5 and TRBJ1-1; no clear D. This CDR3 is 14 amino acids long. Trimming took 0 bases from V and 2 from J, leaving 7 bases between them. Germline V CDR1 and CDR2: MNHEY, SVGAGI. The CDR3 loop is CASSYSMGNTEAFF. The CDR3 nucleotides read TGTGCCAGCAGTTACTCGATGGGTAACACTGAAGCTTTCTTT.